These T cell receptor beta chains were read from a single sample in a study of CD8 T cells in ankylosing spondylitis. In TCRdb, the 5' RACE reads were re-called with MiXCR into one record per CDR3 protein. The data hold hundreds of thousands of distinct CDR3 sequences, with about 10% observed a single time. Sequenced: blood, either unsorted or a sorted T cell fraction (not recorded which). The source of these receptors is a male donor with ankylosing spondylitis. The CDR3 runs from the conserved cysteine through the conserved F or W. D genes are given only for firm matches.

j_call: TRBJ1-2
v_call: TRBV7-3
cdr3_length: 15
d_call: TRBD1
cdr3_aa: CASSPGQGWGYGYTF

j_call: TRBJ2-2
v_call: TRBV7-3
cdr3_length: 15
d_call: .
cdr3_aa: CASSLIGRRDGELFF

j_call: TRBJ2-3
v_call: TRBV5-1
cdr3_length: 14
d_call: .
cdr3_aa: CASTRGGSTDTQYF

j_call: TRBJ2-5
v_call: TRBV5-6
cdr3_length: 16
d_call: TRBD2
cdr3_aa: CASRLIGLAGVETQYF

j_call: TRBJ2-4
v_call: TRBV20-1
cdr3_length: 15
d_call: TRBD1
cdr3_aa: CSALTNDRVKNIQYF

j_call: TRBJ2-3
v_call: TRBV7-9
cdr3_length: 14
d_call: .
cdr3_aa: CASSSRVRTDTQYF

j_call: TRBJ2-5
v_call: TRBV7-8
cdr3_length: 13
d_call: .
cdr3_aa: CASSLGLKETQYF

j_call: TRBJ1-2
v_call: TRBV6-5
cdr3_length: 12
d_call: .
cdr3_aa: CASSYGPGSYTF

j_call: TRBJ1-2
v_call: TRBV29-1
cdr3_length: 13
d_call: .
cdr3_aa: CSALRGFGYGYTF

j_call: TRBJ2-7
v_call: TRBV7-2
cdr3_length: 14
d_call: .
cdr3_aa: CASSVQGSSYEQYF

j_call: TRBJ2-5
v_call: TRBV6-1
cdr3_length: 16
d_call: TRBD2
cdr3_aa: CASRVGVAGGQETQYF

j_call: TRBJ1-1
v_call: TRBV5-1
cdr3_length: 15
d_call: .
cdr3_aa: CASLFGRPQNTEAFF

j_call: TRBJ1-1
v_call: TRBV29-1
cdr3_length: 12
d_call: TRBD1
cdr3_aa: CSGGQGGTEAFF

j_call: TRBJ2-7
v_call: TRBV20-1
cdr3_length: 13
d_call: .
cdr3_aa: CSADSGETYEQYF

j_call: TRBJ2-3
v_call: TRBV20-1
cdr3_length: 14
d_call: .
cdr3_aa: CSGPRTASTDTQYF

j_call: TRBJ2-5
v_call: TRBV20-1
cdr3_length: 14
d_call: .
cdr3_aa: CSARDGRHQETQYF

j_call: TRBJ2-7
v_call: TRBV5-6
cdr3_length: 14
d_call: .
cdr3_aa: CASSLAGLNYEQYF

j_call: TRBJ2-7
v_call: TRBV28
cdr3_length: 13
d_call: .
cdr3_aa: CASSPWTLGEQYF

j_call: TRBJ2-3
v_call: TRBV20-1
cdr3_length: 11
d_call: .
cdr3_aa: CSAKHWGTQYF

j_call: TRBJ1-3
v_call: TRBV7-2
cdr3_length: 13
d_call: .
cdr3_aa: CASSLVVGNTIYF

j_call: TRBJ2-7
v_call: TRBV5-1
cdr3_length: 15
d_call: TRBD2
cdr3_aa: CASSLGLAVNYEQYF

j_call: TRBJ1-4
v_call: TRBV5-1
cdr3_length: 16
d_call: .
cdr3_aa: CASSSIGTGRIEKLFF

j_call: TRBJ2-3
v_call: TRBV4-2
cdr3_length: 17
d_call: TRBD2
cdr3_aa: CASSIIAGVVSTDTQYF

j_call: TRBJ2-7
v_call: TRBV12-3/TRBV12-4
cdr3_length: 15
d_call: TRBD1
cdr3_aa: CASSLRTGGGYEQYF

j_call: TRBJ2-7
v_call: TRBV11-3
cdr3_length: 21
d_call: TRBD1
cdr3_aa: CASSSPGQGLPTQGRVYEQYF

j_call: TRBJ1-5
v_call: TRBV29-1
cdr3_length: 15
d_call: .
cdr3_aa: CSVALAGGSNQPQHF